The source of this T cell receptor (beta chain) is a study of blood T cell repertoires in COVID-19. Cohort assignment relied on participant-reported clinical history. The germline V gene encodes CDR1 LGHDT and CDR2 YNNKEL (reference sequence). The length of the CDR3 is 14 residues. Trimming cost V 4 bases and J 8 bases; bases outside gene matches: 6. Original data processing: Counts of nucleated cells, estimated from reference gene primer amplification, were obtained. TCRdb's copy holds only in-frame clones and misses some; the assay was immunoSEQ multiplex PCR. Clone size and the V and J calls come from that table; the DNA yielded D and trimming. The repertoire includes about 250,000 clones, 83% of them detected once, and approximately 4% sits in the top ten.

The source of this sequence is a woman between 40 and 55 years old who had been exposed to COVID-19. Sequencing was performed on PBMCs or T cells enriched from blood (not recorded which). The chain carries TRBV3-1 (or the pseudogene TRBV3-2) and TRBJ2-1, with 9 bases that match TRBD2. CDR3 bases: TGTGCCAGCAGCCGGGGAGCGGGAGGCCATGAGCAGTTCTTC. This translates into CASSRGAGGHEQFF.